Described below is a single TCR beta chain sequence and its context. Its antigen is unidentified. This sample is part of a study of T cell responses to AZD1222 COVID-19 vaccine. Study findings and constraints: Donors were chiefly white British, with a greater number of females, and clonal diversity was perhaps underestimated. Compared with day 0, the breadth and depth of the Spike-specific TCR repertoire rose significantly after two doses of AZD1222.

This CDR3 is built from 15 residues. Trimming removed 0 bases from V and 3 bases from J, with 12 bases in between. Germline loops: CDR1 LGHNA, CDR2 YSLEER. Sequencing used immunoSEQ multiplex PCR; TCRdb keeps in-frame clones, though not all of them. In the table there are just over 80,000 clones, around 89% of which are singletons. This material consisted of peripheral blood, taken on day 0 of AZD1222 vaccination. This sequence joins TRBV4-3 and TRBJ2-7, with TRBD2 as a possible D gene (5 bases). The clonotype comes from an adult in good health. CDR3 residues: CASSQDRGSLYEQYF. CDR3 in DNA: TGCGCCAGCAGCCAAGATCGGGGAAGCCTCTACGAGCAGTACTTC.